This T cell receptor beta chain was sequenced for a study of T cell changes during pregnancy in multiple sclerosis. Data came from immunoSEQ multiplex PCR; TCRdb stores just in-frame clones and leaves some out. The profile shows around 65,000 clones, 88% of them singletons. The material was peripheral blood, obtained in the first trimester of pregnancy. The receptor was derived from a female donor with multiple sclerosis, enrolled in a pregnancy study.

For the CDR3, the DNA is TGCGCCAGCAGAAAAACTAGCGGGCTCGCCAATGAGCAGTTCTTC. Its protein product is CASRKTSGLANEQFF. The rearrangement joins TRBV10-1 to TRBJ2-1, with TRBD2 identical over 9 bases. Germline-derived CDR1 and CDR2 are WNHNN and SYGVQD (reference sequence). V dropped 6 bases and J dropped 6; count of bases not matched to a gene: 9. This CDR3 comprises 15 residues.